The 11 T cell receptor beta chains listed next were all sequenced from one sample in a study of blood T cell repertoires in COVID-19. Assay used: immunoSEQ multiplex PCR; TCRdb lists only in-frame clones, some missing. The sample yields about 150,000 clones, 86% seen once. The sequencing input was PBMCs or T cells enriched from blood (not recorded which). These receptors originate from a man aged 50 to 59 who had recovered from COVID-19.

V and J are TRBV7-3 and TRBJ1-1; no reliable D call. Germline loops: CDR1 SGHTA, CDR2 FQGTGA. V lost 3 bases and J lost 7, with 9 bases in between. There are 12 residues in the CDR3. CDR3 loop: CASSFSRVEAFF. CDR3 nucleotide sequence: TGTGCCAGCAGCTTTTCCCGGGTTGAAGCTTTCTTT.

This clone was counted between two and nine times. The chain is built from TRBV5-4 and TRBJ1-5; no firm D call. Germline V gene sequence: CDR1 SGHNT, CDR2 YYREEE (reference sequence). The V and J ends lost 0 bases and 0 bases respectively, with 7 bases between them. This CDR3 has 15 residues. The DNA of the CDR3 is TGTGCCAGCAGCTTGGACGGAGATAGCAATCAGCCCCAGCATTTT. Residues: CASSLDGDSNQPQHF.

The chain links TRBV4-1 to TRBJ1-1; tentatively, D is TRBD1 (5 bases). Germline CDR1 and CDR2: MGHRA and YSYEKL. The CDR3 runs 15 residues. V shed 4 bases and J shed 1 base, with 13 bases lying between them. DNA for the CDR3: TGCGCCAGCAGCCCCTTTGGGGCGACGAACACTGAAGCTTTCTTT. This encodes CASSPFGATNTEAFF.

In nucleotides, the CDR3 is TGTGCCAGCAGCTTAGATGGCGGGCGACAAGAGACCCAGTACTTC. This sequence encodes CASSLDGGRQETQYF. The chain couples TRBV7-2 to TRBJ2-5; perhaps TRBD2 as D (5 bases). CDR1 and CDR2 from the germline V gene are SGHTA and FQGNSA. This CDR3 is 15 amino acids long. Deletions cut 1 base from V and 2 bases from J, with 11 bases between.

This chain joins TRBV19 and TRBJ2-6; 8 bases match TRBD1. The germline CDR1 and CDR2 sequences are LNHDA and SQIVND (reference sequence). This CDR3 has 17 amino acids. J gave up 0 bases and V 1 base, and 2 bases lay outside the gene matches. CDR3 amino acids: CASSIGQGSSGANVLTF. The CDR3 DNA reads TGTGCCAGTAGTATAGGACAGGGGAGCTCTGGGGCCAACGTCCTGACTTTC.

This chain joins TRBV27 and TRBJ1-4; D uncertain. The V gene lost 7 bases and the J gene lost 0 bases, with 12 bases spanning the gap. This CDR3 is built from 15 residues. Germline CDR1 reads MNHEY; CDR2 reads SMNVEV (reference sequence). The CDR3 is CASTRGSATNEKLFF. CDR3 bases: TGTGCCAGCACACGAGGATCTGCAACTAATGAAAAACTGTTTTTT.

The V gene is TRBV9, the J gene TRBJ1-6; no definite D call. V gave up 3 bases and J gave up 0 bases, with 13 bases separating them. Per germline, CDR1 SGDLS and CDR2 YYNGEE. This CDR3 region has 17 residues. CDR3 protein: CASSAHRSSSYNSPLHF. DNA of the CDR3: TGTGCCAGCAGCGCCCACCGTTCTAGCTCCTATAATTCACCCCTCCACTTT.

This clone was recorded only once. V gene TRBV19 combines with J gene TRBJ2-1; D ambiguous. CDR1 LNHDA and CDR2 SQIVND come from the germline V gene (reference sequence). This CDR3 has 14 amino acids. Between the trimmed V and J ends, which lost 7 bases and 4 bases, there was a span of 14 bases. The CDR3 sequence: CASKEIPTYNEQFF. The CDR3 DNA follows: TGTGCCAGTAAAGAAATTCCCACTTACAATGAGCAGTTCTTC.

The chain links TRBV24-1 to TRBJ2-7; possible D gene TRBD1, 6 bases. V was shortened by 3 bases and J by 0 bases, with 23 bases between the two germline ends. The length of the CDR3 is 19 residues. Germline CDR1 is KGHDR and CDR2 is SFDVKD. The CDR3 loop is CATSDPDPGQRGSSYEQYF. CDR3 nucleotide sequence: TGTGCCACCAGTGATCCCGACCCGGGACAACGAGGATCCTCCTACGAGCAGTACTTC.

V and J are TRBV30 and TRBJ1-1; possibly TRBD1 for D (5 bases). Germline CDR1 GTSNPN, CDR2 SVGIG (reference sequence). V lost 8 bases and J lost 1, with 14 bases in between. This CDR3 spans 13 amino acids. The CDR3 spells CALKLQGNTEAFF. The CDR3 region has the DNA TGTGCCCTAAAACTCCAGGGGAACACTGAAGCTTTCTTT. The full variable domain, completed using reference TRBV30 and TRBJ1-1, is SQTIHQWPATLVQPVGSPLSLECTVEGTSNPNLYWYRQAAGRGLQLLFYSVGIGQISSEVPQNLSASRPQDRQFILSSKKLLLSDSGFYLCALKLQGNTEAFFGQGTRLTVV.

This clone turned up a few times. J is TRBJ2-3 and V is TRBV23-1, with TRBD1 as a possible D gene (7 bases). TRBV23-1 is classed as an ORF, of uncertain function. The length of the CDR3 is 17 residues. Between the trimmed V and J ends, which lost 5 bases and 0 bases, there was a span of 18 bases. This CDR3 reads CASSATRQGGSTDTQYF. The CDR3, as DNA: TGCGCCAGCAGTGCCACCCGGCAGGGGGGTAGCACAGATACGCAGTATTTT.